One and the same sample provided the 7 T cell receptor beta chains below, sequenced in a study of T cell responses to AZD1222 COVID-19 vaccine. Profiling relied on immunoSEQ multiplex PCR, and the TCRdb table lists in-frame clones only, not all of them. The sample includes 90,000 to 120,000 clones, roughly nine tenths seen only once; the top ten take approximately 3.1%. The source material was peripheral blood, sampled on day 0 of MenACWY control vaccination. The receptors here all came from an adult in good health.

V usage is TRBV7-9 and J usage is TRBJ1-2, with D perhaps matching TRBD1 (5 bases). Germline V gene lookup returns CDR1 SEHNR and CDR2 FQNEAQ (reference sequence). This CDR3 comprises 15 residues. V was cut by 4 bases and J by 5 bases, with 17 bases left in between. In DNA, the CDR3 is TGTGCCAGCAGCTCAGTTGGACGGGACTTATATGGCTACACCTTC. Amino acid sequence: CASSSVGRDLYGYTF.

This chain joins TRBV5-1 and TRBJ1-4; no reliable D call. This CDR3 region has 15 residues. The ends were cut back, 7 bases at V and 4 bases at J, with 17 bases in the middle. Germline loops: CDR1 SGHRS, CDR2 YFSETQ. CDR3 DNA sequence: TGCGCCAGCCATCGCAACGGGGAGAATAATGAAAAACTGTTTTTT. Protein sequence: CASHRNGENNEKLFF.

The CDR3 nucleotides are TGTGCCAGCAGCTTGCGAAGTGGGACTAGCTTAGGCCATGAGCAGTTCTTC. It specifies CASSLRSGTSLGHEQFF. V is TRBV9 and J is TRBJ2-1; 9 nucleotides align to TRBD2. With 4 bases clipped from V and 8 bases from J, the junction kept 16 bases outside the gene matches. The CDR3 loop spans 17 amino acids. Germline V gives CDR1 SGDLS, CDR2 YYNGEE.

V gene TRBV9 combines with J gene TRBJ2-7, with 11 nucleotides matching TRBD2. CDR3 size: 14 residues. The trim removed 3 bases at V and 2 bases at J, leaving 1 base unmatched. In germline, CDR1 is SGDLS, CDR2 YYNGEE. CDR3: CASSAGLAAYEQYF. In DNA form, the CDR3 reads TGTGCCAGCAGCGCGGGACTAGCGGCCTACGAGCAGTACTTC.

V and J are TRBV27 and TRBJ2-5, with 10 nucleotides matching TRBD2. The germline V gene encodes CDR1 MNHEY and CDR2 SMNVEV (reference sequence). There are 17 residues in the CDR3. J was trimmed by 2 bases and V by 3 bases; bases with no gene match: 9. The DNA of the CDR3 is TGTGCCAGCAGTTTTATAGCTAGCGGGGGCACTCAAGAGACCCAGTACTTC. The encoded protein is CASSFIASGGTQETQYF.

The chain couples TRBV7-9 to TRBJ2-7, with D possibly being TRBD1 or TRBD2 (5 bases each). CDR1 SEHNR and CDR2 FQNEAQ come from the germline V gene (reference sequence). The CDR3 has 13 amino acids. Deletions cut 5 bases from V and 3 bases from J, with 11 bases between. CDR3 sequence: CASSSRDGYEQYF. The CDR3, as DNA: TGTGCCAGCAGCAGCAGGGACGGCTACGAGCAGTACTTC.

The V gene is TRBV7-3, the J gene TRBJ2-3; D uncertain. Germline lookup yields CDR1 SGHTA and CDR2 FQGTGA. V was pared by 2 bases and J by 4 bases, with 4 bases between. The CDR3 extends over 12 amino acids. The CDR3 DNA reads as TGTGCCAGCAGCTTAGTACCAGATACGCAGTATTTT. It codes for CASSLVPDTQYF.